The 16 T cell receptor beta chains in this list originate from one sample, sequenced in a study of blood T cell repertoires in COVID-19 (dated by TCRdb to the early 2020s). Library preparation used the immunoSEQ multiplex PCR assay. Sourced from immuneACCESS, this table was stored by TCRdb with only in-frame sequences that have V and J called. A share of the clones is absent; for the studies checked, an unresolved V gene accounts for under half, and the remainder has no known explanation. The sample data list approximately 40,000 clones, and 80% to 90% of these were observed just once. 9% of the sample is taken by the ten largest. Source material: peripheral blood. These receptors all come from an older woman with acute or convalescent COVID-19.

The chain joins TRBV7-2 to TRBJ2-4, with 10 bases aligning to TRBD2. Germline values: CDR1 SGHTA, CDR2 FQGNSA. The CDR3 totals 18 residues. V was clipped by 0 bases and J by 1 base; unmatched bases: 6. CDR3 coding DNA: TGTGCCAGCAGCTTAGCTACACTAGCGGGGCCGGCCAAAAACATTCAGTACTTC. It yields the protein CASSLATLAGPAKNIQYF.

The CDR3 reads CASSIGAGFTGYTF. CDR3 nucleotide sequence: TGTGCCAGTAGTATTGGTGCAGGGTTTACTGGCTACACCTTC. The chain joins TRBV19 to TRBJ1-2, with D maybe TRBD1 (5 bases). CDR1 is LNHDA, CDR2 SQIVND, per germline (reference sequence). V shed 3 bases and J shed 7 bases, with 15 bases lying between them. This CDR3 comprises 14 residues.

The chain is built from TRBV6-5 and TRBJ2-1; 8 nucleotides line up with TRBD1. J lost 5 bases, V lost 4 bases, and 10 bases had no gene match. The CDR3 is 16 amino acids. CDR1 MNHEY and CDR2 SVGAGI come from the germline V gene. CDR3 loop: CASSWKGQVDHNEQFF. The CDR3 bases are TGTGCCAGCAGTTGGAAGGGACAGGTGGACCACAATGAGCAGTTCTTC.

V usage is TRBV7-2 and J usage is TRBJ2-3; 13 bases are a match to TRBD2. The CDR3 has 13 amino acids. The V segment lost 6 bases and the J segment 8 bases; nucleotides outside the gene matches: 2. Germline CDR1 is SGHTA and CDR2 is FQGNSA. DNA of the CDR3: TGTGCCAGCAGGCGGACTAGCGGGGGTACGCAGTATTTT. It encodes CASRRTSGGTQYF.

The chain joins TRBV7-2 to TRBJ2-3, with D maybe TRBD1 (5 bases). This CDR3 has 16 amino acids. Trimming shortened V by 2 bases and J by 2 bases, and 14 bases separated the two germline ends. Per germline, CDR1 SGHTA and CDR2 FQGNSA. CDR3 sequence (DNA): TGTGCCAGCAGCTTAATTGGGGCAGGGTCCACAGATACGCAGTATTTT. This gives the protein CASSLIGAGSTDTQYF.

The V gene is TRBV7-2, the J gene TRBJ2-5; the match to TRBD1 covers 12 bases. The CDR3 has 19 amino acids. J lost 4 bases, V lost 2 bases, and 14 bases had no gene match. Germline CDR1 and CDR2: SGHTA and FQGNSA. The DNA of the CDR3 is TGTGCCAGCAGCTTACCTCCGGGACAGGGGGCGCCGAGGAGAGAGACCCAGTACTTC. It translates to CASSLPPGQGAPRRETQYF.

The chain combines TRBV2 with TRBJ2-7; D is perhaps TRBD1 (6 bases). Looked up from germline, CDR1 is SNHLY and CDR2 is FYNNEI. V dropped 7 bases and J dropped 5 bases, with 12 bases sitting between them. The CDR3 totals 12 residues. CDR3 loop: CASTTGWDEQYV. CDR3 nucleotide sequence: TGTGCCAGCACCACAGGGTGGGACGAGCAGTACGTC.

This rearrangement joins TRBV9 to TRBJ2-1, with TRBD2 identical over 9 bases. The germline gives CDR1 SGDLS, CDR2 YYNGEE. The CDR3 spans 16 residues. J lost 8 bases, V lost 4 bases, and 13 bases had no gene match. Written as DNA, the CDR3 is TGTGCCAGCAGCCCCCCCCTCCCTAGCGGGGTCTATGAGCAGTTCTTC. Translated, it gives CASSPPLPSGVYEQFF. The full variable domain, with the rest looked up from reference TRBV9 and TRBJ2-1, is DSGVTQTPKHLITATGQRVTLRCSPRSGDLSVYWYQQSLDQGLQFLIQYYNGEERAKGNILERFSAQQFPDLHSELNLSSLELGDSALYFCASSPPLPSGVYEQFFGPGTRLTVL.

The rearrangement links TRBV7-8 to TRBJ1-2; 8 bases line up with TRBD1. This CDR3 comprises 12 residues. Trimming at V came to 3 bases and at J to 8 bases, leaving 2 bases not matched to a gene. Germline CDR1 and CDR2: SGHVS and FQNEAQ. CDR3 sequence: CASSFDRGGYTF. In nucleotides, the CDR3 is TGTGCCAGCAGCTTCGACAGGGGAGGCTACACCTTC.

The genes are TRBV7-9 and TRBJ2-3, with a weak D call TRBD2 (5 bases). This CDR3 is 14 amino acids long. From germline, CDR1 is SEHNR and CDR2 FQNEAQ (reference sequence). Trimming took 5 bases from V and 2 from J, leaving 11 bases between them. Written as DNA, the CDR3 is TGTGCCAGCAGCGACACTAGGGCCACAGATACGCAGTATTTT. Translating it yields CASSDTRATDTQYF.

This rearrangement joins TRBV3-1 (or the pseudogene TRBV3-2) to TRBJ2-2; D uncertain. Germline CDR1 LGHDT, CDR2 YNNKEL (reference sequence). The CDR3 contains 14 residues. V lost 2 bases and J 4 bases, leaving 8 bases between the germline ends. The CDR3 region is CASSQLARTGELFF. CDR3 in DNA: TGTGCCAGCAGCCAACTGGCCCGCACCGGGGAGCTGTTTTTT.

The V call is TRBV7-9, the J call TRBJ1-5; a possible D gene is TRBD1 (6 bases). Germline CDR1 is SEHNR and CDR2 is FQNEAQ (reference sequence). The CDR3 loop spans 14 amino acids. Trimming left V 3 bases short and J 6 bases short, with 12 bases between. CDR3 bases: TGTGCCAGCAGCTTGATGGGGGCCGGTCAGCCCCAGCATTTT. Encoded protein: CASSLMGAGQPQHF.

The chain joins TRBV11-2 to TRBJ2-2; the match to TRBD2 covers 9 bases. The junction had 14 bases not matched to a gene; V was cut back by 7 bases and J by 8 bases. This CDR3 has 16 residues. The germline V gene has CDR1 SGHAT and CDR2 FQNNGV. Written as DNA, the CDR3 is TGTGCCAGCACCCATGGGGGGCTAGCGGGGTTGGGGGAGCTGTTTTTT. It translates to CASTHGGLAGLGELFF.

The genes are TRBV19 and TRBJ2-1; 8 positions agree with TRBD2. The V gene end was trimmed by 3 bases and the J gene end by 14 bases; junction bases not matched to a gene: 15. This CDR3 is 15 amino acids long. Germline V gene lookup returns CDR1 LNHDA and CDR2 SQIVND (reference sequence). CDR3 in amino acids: CASSIRRGTSSGEFF. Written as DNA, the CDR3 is TGTGCCAGTAGTATTAGGCGCGGGACTAGTTCTGGGGAGTTCTTC.

In nucleotides, the CDR3 is TGTGCCAGCAGCTCGACAGGGGGGAACACTGAAGCTTTCTTT. Its protein is CASSSTGGNTEAFF. The chain couples TRBV7-6 to TRBJ1-1; 9 bases are a match to TRBD1. This CDR3 is 14 amino acids long. After removal of 4 bases from V and 1 base from J, the junction contained 1 base not matched to a gene. From germline, CDR1 is SGHVS and CDR2 FNYEAQ.

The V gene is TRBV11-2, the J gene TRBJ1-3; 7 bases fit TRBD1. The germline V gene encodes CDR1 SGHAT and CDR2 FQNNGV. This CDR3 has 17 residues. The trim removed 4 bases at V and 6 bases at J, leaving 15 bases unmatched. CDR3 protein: CASSSRTGRWATNTIYF. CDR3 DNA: TGTGCCAGCAGCTCGAGGACAGGTCGCTGGGCTACAAACACCATATATTTT.